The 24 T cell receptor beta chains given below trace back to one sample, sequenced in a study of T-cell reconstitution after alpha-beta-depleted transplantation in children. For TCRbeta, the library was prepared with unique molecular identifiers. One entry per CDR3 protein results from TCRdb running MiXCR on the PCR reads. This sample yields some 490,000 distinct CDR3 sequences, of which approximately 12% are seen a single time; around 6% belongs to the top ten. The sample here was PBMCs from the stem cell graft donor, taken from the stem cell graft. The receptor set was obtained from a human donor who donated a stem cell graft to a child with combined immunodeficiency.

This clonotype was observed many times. This CDR3 reads CAISELQGGSYNEQFF. The CDR3, as DNA: TGTGCCATCAGTGAGTTGCAGGGGGGGTCCTACAATGAGCAGTTCTTC. The chain uses TRBV10-3 and TRBJ2-1; D assignment may be TRBD1 or TRBD2 (7 bases each). Trimming stripped 1 base from V and 1 base from J, with 11 bases between. The CDR3 extends over 16 amino acids. Germline V gives CDR1 ENHRY, CDR2 SYGVKD.

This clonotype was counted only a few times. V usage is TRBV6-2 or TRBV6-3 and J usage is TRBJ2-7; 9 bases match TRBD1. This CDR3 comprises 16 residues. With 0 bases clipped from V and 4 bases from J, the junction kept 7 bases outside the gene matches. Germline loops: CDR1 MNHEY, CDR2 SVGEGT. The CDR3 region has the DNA TGTGCCAGCAGTTACTCGTCACGGACAGGGGAATACGAGCAGTACTTC. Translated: CASSYSSRTGEYEQYF.

CDR3 DNA sequence: TGTGCCAGCAGCCAAGAGGGGTTGGCCCAGTACTTC. Translated: CASSQEGLAQYF. The rearrangement links TRBV3-1 to TRBJ2-5, with D hard to call. The germline V gene encodes CDR1 LGHDT and CDR2 YNNKEL (reference sequence). V shed 0 bases and J shed 9 bases, with 8 bases lying between them. This CDR3 is built from 12 residues.

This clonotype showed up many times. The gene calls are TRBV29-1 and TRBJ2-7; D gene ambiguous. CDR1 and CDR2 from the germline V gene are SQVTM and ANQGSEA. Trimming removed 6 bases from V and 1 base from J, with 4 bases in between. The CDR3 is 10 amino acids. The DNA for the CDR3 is TGCAGCGTGCTATCCTACGAGCAGTACTTC. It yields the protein CSVLSYEQYF.

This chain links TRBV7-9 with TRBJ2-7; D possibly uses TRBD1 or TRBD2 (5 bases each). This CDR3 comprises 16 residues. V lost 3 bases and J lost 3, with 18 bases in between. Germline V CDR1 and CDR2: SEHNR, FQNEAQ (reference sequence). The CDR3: CASSLPEPGTDYEQYF. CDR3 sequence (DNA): TGTGCCAGCAGCTTGCCAGAACCGGGGACGGACTACGAGCAGTACTTC.

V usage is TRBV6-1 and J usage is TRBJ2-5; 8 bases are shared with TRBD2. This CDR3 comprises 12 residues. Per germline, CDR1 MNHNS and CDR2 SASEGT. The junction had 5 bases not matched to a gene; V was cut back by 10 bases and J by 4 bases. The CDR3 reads CATLRGAETQYF. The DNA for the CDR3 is TGTGCCACCCTGCGGGGGGCAGAGACCCAGTACTTC.

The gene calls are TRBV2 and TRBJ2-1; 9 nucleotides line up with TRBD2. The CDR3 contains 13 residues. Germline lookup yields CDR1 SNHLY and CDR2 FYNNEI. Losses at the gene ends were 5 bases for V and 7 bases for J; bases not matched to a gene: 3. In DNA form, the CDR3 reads TGTGCCAGCAGTACCGGACTAGCGAATGAGCAGTTCTTC. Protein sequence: CASSTGLANEQFF.

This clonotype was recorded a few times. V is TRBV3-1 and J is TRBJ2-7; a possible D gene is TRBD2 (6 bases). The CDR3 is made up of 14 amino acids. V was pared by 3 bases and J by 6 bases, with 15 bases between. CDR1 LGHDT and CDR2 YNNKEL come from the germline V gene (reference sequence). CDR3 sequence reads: CASSHRGARGEQYF. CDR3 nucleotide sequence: TGTGCCAGCAGCCACCGTGGGGCGCGGGGCGAGCAGTACTTC.

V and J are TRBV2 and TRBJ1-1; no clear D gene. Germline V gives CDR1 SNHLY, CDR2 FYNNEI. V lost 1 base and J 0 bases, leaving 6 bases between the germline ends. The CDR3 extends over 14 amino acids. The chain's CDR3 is CASSEGRLNTEAFF. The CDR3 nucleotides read TGTGCCAGCAGTGAAGGTCGGTTGAACACTGAAGCTTTCTTT.

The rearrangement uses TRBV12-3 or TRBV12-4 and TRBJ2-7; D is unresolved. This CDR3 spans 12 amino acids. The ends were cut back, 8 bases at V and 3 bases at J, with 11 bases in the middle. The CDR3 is CASRQALYEQYF. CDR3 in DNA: TGTGCCAGCCGTCAGGCCCTCTACGAGCAGTACTTC.

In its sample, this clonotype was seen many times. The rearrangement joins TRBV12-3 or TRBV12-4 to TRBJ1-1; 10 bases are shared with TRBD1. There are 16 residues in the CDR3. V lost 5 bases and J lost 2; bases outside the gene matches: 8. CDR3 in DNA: TGTGCCAGCAGTCTTTGGGGGACAGGGGTAAACACTGAAGCTTTCTTT. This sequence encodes CASSLWGTGVNTEAFF.

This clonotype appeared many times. CDR3 amino acids: CSARTGQGENEQFF. CDR3 in DNA: TGCAGCGCCAGGACGGGACAGGGTGAAAATGAGCAGTTCTTC. The chain links TRBV29-1 to TRBJ2-1; TRBD1 aligns across 9 bases. The CDR3 runs to 14 residues. CDR1 and CDR2 (germline): SQVTM, ANQGSEA. Unmatched junction bases numbered 11, after V lost 7 bases and J lost 7 bases.

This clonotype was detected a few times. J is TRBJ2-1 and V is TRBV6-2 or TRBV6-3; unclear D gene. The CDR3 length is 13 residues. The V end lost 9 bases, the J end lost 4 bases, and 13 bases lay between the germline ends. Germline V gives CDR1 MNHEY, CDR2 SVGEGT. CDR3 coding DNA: TGTGCCAGTAGGCCACATACATACAATGAGCAGTTCTTC. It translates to CASRPHTYNEQFF.

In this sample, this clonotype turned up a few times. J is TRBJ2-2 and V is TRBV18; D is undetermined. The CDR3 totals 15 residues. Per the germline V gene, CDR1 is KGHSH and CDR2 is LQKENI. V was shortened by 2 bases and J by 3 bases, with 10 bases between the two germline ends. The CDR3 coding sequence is TGTGCCAGCTCACCAAACGGTGCGGACACCGGGGAGCTGTTTTTT. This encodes CASSPNGADTGELFF.

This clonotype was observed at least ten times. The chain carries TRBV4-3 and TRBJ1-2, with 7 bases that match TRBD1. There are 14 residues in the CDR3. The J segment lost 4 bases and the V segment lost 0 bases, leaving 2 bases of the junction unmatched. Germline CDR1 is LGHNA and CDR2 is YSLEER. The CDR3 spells CASSQDRTGYGYTF. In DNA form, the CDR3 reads TGCGCCAGCAGCCAAGACAGGACAGGCTATGGCTACACCTTC.

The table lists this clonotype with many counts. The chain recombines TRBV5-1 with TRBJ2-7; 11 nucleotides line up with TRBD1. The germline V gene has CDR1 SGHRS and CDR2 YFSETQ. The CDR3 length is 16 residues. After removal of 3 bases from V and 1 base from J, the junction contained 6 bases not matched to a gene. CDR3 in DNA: TGCGCCAGCAGCTCCTCGGGACAGGGGGTTTCCTACGAGCAGTACTTC. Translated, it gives CASSSSGQGVSYEQYF.

The CDR3 DNA reads as TGCGCCAGCAGCCAAGACGGGACTAGCGGGAGCTATGAGCAGTTCTTC. Translated: CASSQDGTSGSYEQFF. The rearrangement uses TRBV4-3 and TRBJ2-1; 14 bases are shared with TRBD2. V trimming: 0 bases; J trimming: 8 bases; junction bases outside the gene matches: 3. Germline V gene lookup returns CDR1 LGHNA and CDR2 YSLEER. The CDR3 is made up of 16 amino acids.

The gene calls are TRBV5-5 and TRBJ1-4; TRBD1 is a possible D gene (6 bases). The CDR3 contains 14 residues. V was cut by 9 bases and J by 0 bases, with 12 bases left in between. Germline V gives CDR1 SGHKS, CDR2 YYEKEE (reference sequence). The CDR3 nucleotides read TGTGCCACCAAAGGGACAACAACTAATGAAAAACTGTTTTTT. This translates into CATKGTTTNEKLFF.

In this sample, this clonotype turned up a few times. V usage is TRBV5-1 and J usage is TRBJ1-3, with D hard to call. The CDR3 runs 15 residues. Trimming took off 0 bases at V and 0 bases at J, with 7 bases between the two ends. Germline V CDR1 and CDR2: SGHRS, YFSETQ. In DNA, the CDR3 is TGCGCCAGCAGCTTGGCTCCGAGCTCTGGAAACACCATATATTTT. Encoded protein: CASSLAPSSGNTIYF.

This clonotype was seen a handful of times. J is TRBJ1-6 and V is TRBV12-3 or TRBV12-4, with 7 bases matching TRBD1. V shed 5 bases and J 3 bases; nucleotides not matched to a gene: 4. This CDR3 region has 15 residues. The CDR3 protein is CASSQNRGYNSPLHF. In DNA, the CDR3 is TGTGCCAGCAGTCAAAACAGGGGCTATAATTCACCCCTCCACTTT.

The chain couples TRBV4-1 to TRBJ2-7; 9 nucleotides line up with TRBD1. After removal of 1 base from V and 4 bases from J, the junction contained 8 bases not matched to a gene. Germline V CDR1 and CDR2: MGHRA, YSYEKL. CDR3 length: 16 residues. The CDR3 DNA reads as TGCGCCAGCAGCCAAGCCCCCGGACAGGGGTCGTACGAGCAGTACTTC. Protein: CASSQAPGQGSYEQYF.

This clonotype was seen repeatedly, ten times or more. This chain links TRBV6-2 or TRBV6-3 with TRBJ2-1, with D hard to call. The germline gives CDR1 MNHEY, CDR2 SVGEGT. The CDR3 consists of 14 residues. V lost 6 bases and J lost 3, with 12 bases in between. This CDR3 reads CASSLSWGYNEQFF. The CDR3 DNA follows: TGTGCCAGCAGCCTTAGTTGGGGCTACAATGAGCAGTTCTTC.

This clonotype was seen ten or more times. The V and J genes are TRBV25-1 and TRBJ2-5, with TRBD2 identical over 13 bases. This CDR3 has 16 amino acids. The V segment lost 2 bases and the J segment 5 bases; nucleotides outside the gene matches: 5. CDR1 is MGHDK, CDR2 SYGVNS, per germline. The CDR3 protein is CASSEPTSGRSETQYF. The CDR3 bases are TGTGCCAGCAGTGAACCGACTAGCGGGAGGTCGGAGACCCAGTACTTC.

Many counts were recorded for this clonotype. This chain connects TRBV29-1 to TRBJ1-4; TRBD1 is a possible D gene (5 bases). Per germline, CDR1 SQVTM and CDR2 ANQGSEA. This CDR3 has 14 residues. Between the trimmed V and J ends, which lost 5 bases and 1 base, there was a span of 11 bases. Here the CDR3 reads CSVQAGQTNEKLFF. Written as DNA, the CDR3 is TGCAGCGTTCAAGCCGGACAAACTAATGAAAAACTGTTTTTT. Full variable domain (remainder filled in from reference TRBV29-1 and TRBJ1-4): SAVISQKPSRDICQRGTSLTIQCQVDSQVTMMFWYRQQPGQSLTLIATANQGSEATYESGFVIDKFPISRPNLTFSTLTVSNMSPEDSSIYLCSVQAGQTNEKLFFGSGTQLSVL.